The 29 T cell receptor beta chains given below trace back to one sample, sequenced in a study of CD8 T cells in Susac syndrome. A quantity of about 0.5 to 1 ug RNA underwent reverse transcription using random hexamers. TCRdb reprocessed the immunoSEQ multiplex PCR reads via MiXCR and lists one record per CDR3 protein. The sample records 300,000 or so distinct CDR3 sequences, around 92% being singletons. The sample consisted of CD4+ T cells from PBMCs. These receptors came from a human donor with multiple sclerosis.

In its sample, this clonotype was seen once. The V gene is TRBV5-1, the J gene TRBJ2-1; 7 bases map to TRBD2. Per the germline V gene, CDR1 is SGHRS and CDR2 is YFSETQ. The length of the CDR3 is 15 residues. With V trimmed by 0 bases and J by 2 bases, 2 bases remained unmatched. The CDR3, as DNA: TGCGCCAGCAGCTTGGAAGGGAGGGCCTACAATGAGCAGTTCTTC. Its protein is CASSLEGRAYNEQFF.

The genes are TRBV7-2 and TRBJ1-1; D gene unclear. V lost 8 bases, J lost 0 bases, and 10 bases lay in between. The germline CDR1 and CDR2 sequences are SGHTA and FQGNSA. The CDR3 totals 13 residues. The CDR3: CASRASMNTEAFF. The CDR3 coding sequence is TGTGCCAGCCGAGCTTCCATGAACACTGAAGCTTTCTTT.

CDR3 sequence: CAWSAPGQLASYGYTF. The CDR3 coding sequence is TGTGCCTGGAGTGCGCCGGGACAGCTAGCCTCGTATGGCTACACCTTC. The V and J genes are TRBV30 and TRBJ1-2; 7 positions agree with TRBD1. J lost 5 bases, V lost 1 base, and 13 bases had no gene match. The CDR3 has 16 amino acids. The germline CDR1 and CDR2 sequences are GTSNPN and SVGIG (reference sequence).

CDR3 coding DNA: TGTGCCAGCAGTTCTGGACGGTTGAGCTCCTACAATGAGCAGTTCTTC. It specifies CASSSGRLSSYNEQFF. The V call is TRBV12-3 or TRBV12-4, the J call TRBJ2-1, with D unclear. The CDR3 spans 16 residues. V shed 4 bases and J shed 0 bases, with 13 bases lying between them.

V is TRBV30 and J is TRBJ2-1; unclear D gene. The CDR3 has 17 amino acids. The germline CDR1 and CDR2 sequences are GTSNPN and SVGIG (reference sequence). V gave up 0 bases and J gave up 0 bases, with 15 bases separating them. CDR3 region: CAWSVTRTLRSYNEQFF. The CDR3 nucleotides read TGTGCCTGGAGTGTAACTCGTACACTACGCTCCTACAATGAGCAGTTCTTC.

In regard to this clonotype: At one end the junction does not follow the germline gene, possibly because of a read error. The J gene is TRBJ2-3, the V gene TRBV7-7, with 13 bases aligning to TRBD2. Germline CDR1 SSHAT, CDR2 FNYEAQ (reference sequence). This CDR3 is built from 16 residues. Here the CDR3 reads CASSPGTSGVADTQYF. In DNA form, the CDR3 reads TGTGCTAGCAGCCCCGGGACTAGCGGGGTAGCAGATACGCAGTATTTT.

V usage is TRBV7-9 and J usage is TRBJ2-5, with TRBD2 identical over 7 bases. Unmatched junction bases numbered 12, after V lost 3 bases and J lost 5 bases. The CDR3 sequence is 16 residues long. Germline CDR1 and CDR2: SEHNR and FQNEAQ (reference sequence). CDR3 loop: CASSLGREGRYETQYF. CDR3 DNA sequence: TGTGCCAGCAGCTTGGGGAGGGAAGGAAGATACGAGACCCAGTACTTC.

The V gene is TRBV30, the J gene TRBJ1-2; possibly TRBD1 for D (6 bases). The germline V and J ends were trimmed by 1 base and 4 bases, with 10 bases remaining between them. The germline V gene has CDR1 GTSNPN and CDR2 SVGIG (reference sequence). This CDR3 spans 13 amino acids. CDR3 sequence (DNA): TGTGCCTGGAGTGGAAGGACAGTCTATGGCTACACCTTC. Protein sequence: CAWSGRTVYGYTF.

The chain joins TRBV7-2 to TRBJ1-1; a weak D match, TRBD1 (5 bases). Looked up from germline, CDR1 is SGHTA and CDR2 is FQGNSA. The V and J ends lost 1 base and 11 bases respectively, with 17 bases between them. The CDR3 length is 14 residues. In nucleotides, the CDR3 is TGTGCCAGCAGCTTAGATGGCAGGGACGTTGAGGCTTTCTTT. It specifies CASSLDGRDVEAFF. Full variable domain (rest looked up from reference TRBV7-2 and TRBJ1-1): GAGVSQSPSNKVTEKGKDVELRCDPISGHTALYWYRQSLGQGLEFLIYFQGNSAPDKSGLPSDRFSAERTGGSVSTLTIQRTQQEDSAVYLCASSLDGRDVEAFFGQGTRLTVV.

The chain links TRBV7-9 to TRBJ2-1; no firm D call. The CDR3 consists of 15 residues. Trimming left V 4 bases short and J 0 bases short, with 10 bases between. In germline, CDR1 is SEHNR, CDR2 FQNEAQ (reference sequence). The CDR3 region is CASSYGVGSYNEQFF. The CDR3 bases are TGTGCCAGCAGCTATGGGGTGGGCTCCTACAATGAGCAGTTCTTC.

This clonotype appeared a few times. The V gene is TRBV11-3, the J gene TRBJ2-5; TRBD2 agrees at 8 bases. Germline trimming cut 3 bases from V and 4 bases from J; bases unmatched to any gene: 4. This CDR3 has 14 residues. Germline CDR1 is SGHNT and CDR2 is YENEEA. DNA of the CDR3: TGTGCCAGCAGCTTGGTAGCGGGGTCAGAGACCCAGTACTTC. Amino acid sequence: CASSLVAGSETQYF.

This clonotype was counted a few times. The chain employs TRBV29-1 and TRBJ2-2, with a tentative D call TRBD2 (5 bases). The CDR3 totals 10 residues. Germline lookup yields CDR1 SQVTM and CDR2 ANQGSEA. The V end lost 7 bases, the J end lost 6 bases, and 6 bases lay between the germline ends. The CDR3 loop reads CSAGSGELFF. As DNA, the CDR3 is TGCAGCGCGGGGTCCGGGGAGCTGTTTTTT.

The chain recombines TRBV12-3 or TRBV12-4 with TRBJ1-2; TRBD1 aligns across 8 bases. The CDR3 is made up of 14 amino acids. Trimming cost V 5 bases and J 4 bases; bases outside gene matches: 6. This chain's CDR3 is CASSRQGFLYGYTF. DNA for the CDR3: TGTGCCAGCAGTCGACAGGGGTTCCTCTATGGCTACACCTTC.

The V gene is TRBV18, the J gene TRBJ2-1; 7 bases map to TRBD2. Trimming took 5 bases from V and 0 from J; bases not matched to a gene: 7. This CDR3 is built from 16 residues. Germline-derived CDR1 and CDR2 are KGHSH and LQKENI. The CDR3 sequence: CASSETAGSSYNEQFF. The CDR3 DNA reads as TGTGCCAGCTCAGAAACAGCGGGGAGCTCCTACAATGAGCAGTTCTTC. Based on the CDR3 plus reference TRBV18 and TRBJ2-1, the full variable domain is NAGVMQNPRHLVRRRGQEARLRCSPMKGHSHVYWYRQLPEEGLKFMVYLQKENIIDESGMPKERFSAEFPKEGPSILRIQQVVRGDSAAYFCASSETAGSSYNEQFFGPGTRLTVL.

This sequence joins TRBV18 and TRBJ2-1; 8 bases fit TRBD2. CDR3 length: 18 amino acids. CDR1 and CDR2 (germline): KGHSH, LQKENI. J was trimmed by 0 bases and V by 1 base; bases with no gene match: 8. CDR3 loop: CASSPRSSGPSSYNEQFF. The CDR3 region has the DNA TGTGCCAGCTCACCACGGTCTAGCGGGCCTAGCTCCTACAATGAGCAGTTCTTC.

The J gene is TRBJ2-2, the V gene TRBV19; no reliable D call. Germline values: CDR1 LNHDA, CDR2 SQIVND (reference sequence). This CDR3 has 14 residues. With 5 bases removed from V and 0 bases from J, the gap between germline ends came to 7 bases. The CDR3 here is CASSDSANTGELFF. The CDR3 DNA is TGTGCCAGTAGTGACTCAGCGAACACCGGGGAGCTGTTTTTT.

Here the CDR3 reads CSARSGGAEAFF. The CDR3 nucleotides are TGCAGTGCTAGGTCGGGGGGAGCTGAAGCTTTCTTT. The chain carries TRBV20-1 and TRBJ1-1; tentatively, D is TRBD1 (5 bases). Trimming shortened V by 3 bases and J by 6 bases, and 11 bases separated the two germline ends. Per the germline V gene, CDR1 is DFQATT and CDR2 is SNEGSKA (reference sequence). The CDR3 extends over 12 amino acids.

The CDR3 nucleotides read TGCAGTGCTCAGCCGGGACAGGGAGACACTGAAGCTTTCTTT. Its translation is CSAQPGQGDTEAFF. The chain employs TRBV20-1 and TRBJ1-1; 9 bases agree with TRBD1. CDR1 and CDR2 (germline): DFQATT, SNEGSKA (reference sequence). This CDR3 comprises 14 residues. V lost 5 bases to trimming and J lost 3 bases; unmatched junction nucleotides: 7.

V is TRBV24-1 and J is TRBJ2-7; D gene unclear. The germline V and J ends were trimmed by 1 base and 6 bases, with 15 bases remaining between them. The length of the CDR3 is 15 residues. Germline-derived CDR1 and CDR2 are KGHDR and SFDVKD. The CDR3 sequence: CATSDLKEKACEQYF. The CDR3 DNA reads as TGTGCCACCAGTGATTTAAAGGAAAAAGCTTGCGAGCAGTACTTC.

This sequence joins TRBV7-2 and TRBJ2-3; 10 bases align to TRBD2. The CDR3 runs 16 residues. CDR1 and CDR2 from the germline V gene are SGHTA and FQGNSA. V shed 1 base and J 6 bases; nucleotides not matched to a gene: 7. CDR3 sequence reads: CASSLELGTSVDTQYF. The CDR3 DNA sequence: TGTGCCAGCAGCTTAGAGCTCGGGACTAGCGTGGATACGCAGTATTTT.

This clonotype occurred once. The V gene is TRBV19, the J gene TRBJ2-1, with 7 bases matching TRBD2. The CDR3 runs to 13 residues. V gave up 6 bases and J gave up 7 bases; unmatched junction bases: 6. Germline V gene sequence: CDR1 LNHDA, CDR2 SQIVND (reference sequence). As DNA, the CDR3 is TGTGCCAGTAGCGGCGGGAGCGGGAATGAGCAGTTCTTC. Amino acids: CASSGGSGNEQFF.

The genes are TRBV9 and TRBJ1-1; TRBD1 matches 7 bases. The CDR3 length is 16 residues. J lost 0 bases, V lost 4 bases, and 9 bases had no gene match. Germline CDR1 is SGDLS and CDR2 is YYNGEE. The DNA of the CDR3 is TGTGCCAGCAGCCCACAGACAGGGATGGTGAACACTGAAGCTTTCTTT. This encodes CASSPQTGMVNTEAFF.

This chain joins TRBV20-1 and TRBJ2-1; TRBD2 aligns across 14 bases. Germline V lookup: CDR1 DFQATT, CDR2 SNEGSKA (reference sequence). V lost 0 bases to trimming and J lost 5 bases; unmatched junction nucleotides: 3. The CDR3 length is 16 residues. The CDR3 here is CSARDVTSGGDNEQFF. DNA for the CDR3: TGCAGTGCTAGAGATGTGACTAGCGGGGGGGACAATGAGCAGTTCTTC.

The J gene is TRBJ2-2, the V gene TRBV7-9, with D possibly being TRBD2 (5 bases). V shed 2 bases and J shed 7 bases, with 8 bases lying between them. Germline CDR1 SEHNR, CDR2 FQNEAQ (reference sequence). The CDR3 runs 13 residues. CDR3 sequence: CASSLLEVGELFF. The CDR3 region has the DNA TGTGCCAGCAGCTTATTGGAGGTCGGGGAGCTGTTTTTT.

For the CDR3, the DNA is TGCAGTGCTAGATACGGGGATCAGCCCCAGCATTTT. It encodes CSARYGDQPQHF. This chain connects TRBV20-1 to TRBJ1-5; D not certain. Germline CDR1 and CDR2: DFQATT and SNEGSKA (reference sequence). The V end was cut by 2 bases, the J end by 5 bases, with 7 bases between. This CDR3 comprises 12 residues.

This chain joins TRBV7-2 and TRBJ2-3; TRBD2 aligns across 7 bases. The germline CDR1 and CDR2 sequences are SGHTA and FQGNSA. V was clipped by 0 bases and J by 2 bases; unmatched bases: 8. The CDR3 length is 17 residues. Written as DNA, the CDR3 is TGTGCCAGCAGCTTAGCGGTACTAGCGCATATCACAGATACGCAGTATTTT. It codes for CASSLAVLAHITDTQYF.

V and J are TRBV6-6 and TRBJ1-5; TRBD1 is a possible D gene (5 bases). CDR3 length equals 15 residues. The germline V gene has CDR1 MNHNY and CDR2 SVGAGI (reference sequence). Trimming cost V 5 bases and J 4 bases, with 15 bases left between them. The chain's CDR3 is CASSHQGAGNQPQHF. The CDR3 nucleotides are TGTGCCAGCAGTCACCAAGGGGCGGGGAATCAGCCCCAGCATTTT.

The CDR3 nucleotides are TGTGCCAGCAGTTTAGACCTTCTTCGGTCCATGAACACTGAAGCTTTCTTT. Encoded protein: CASSLDLLRSMNTEAFF. The rearrangement uses TRBV27 and TRBJ1-1; D unresolved. Per the germline V gene, CDR1 is MNHEY and CDR2 is SMNVEV (reference sequence). V lost 2 bases and J 0 bases, leaving 16 bases between the germline ends. The CDR3 runs 17 residues.

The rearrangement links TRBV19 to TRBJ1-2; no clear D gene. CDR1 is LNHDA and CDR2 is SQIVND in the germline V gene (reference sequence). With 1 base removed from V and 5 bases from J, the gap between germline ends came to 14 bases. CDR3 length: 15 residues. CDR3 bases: TGTGCCAGTAGTATAGGGGCCGTGCCAGAATATGGCTACACCTTC. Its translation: CASSIGAVPEYGYTF.